Listed below are T cell receptor beta chains from one sample, sequenced in a study of T-cell reconstitution after alpha-beta-depleted transplantation in children. From the PCR reads, TCRdb called clonotypes with MiXCR, one entry per CDR3 protein. The table lists 150,000 to 250,000 distinct CDR3 sequences, 6.3% of them singletons. The sequences come from PBMCs, collected before TCRalphabeta/CD19-depleted stem cell transplant. The receptors stem from a girl under two years old with combined immunodeficiency, due to receive a stem cell transplant. Both conserved end residues are part of each CDR3. A D gene is named only where the DNA matches it firmly. Rows give clone size only sometimes, using once, few, many, or a class for an expanded clone.

CDR3aa: CSSVPGTSGGNEQFF
CDR3nt: TGCAGCTCCGTCCCCGGGACTAGCGGGGGTAATGAGCAGTTCTTC
abundance: many
d_gene: TRBD2
j_gene: TRBJ2-1
v_gene: TRBV29-1

CDR3aa: CASSTRSGANVLTF
CDR3nt: TGTGCCAGCAGTACAAGGAGTGGGGCCAACGTCCTGACTTTC
abundance: many
d_gene: -
j_gene: TRBJ2-6
v_gene: TRBV25-1

CDR3aa: CASSERRGAYNQPQHF
CDR3nt: TGTGCCAGCAGTGAGAGAAGGGGGGCCTACAATCAGCCCCAGCATTTT
abundance: few
d_gene: -
j_gene: TRBJ1-5
v_gene: TRBV27

CDR3aa: CASSEAQGFGSYNEQFF
CDR3nt: TGTGCCAGCAGCGAAGCGCAGGGATTCGGCTCCTACAATGAGCAGTTCTTC
abundance: many
d_gene: -
j_gene: TRBJ2-1
v_gene: TRBV3-1

CDR3aa: CASSPSGSEYEQYF
CDR3nt: TGTGCCAGCAGCCCGAGTGGTAGCGAATACGAGCAGTACTTC
abundance: many
d_gene: -
j_gene: TRBJ2-7
v_gene: TRBV9

CDR3aa: CAWTFGGFNEQFF
CDR3nt: TGTGCCTGGACGTTCGGGGGTTTCAATGAGCAGTTCTTC
abundance: -
d_gene: -
j_gene: TRBJ2-1
v_gene: TRBV30

CDR3aa: CATSSERGGALGYTF
CDR3nt: TGTGCCACCAGCAGTGAAAGGGGGGGAGCCTTAGGCTACACCTTC
abundance: many
d_gene: -
j_gene: TRBJ1-2
v_gene: TRBV15

CDR3aa: CASSLPGDRYNEQYF
CDR3nt: TGTGCCAGCAGTTTACCCGGGGACAGATACAACGAGCAGTACTTC
abundance: many
d_gene: TRBD1
j_gene: TRBJ2-7
v_gene: TRBV12-3/TRBV12-4

CDR3aa: CASSPFPRDPAVPDTQYF
CDR3nt: TGTGCCAGCAGCCCCTTTCCAAGGGACCCCGCCGTCCCAGATACGCAGTATTTT
abundance: many
d_gene: -
j_gene: TRBJ2-3
v_gene: TRBV21-1

CDR3aa: CASSQDLRDRDSPLHF
CDR3nt: TGTGCCAGCAGCCAAGACCTCCGGGACAGGGATTCACCCCTCCACTTT
abundance: many
d_gene: TRBD1
j_gene: TRBJ1-6
v_gene: TRBV3-1

CDR3aa: CATSYRQGNQPQHF
CDR3nt: TGTGCCACCAGCTACCGACAGGGCAATCAGCCCCAGCATTTT
abundance: few
d_gene: -
j_gene: TRBJ1-5
v_gene: TRBV15

CDR3aa: CASSSQGGTEAFF
CDR3nt: TGTGCCAGCAGCTCGCAGGGGGGCACTGAAGCTTTCTTT
abundance: many
d_gene: TRBD1
j_gene: TRBJ1-1
v_gene: TRBV7-3

CDR3aa: CASSLVWQGRGTNEKLFF
CDR3nt: TGTGCCAGCAGCTTAGTTTGGCAGGGGAGGGGAACTAATGAAAAACTGTTTTTT
abundance: -
d_gene: -
j_gene: TRBJ1-4
v_gene: TRBV7-8

CDR3aa: CASSLGAATNEKLFF
CDR3nt: TGTGCCAGCAGCTTAGGAGCAGCAACTAATGAAAAACTGTTTTTT
abundance: -
d_gene: -
j_gene: TRBJ1-4
v_gene: TRBV11-2

CDR3aa: CASSPELYNSPLHF
CDR3nt: TGTGCCAGCAGTCCGGAGCTTTATAATTCACCCCTCCACTTT
abundance: many
d_gene: -
j_gene: TRBJ1-6
v_gene: TRBV28

CDR3aa: CASRLGTEAFF
CDR3nt: TGTGCCAGCAGGCTAGGGACAGAAGCTTTCTTT
abundance: many
d_gene: -
j_gene: TRBJ1-1
v_gene: TRBV12-3/TRBV12-4

CDR3aa: CASSNGKNIQYF
CDR3nt: TGTGCCAGCAGCAACGGAAAAAACATTCAGTACTTC
abundance: many
d_gene: -
j_gene: TRBJ2-4
v_gene: TRBV21-1

CDR3aa: CASSLDGGSSYNEQFF
CDR3nt: TGCGCCAGCAGCTTGGACGGCGGGAGCTCCTACAATGAGCAGTTCTTC
abundance: many
d_gene: TRBD2
j_gene: TRBJ2-1
v_gene: TRBV5-1

CDR3aa: CASCLLAGGPGGYNEQFF
CDR3nt: TGTGCCAGCTGTCTTCTAGCGGGAGGGCCGGGGGGCTACAATGAGCAGTTCTTC
abundance: few
d_gene: TRBD2
j_gene: TRBJ2-1
v_gene: TRBV2

CDR3aa: CSVGTGVIANTEAFF
CDR3nt: TGCAGCGTTGGGACAGGGGTGATTGCGAACACTGAAGCTTTCTTT
abundance: many
d_gene: TRBD1
j_gene: TRBJ1-1
v_gene: TRBV29-1

CDR3aa: CASSYSTGETRDEQFF
CDR3nt: TGTGCCAGCAGTTATTCCACAGGGGAGACTCGCGATGAGCAGTTCTTC
abundance: many
d_gene: TRBD1
j_gene: TRBJ2-1
v_gene: TRBV6-5

CDR3aa: CASSLVRLELTGELFF
CDR3nt: TGTGCCAGCAGCTTAGTCCGATTGGAGCTCACCGGGGAGCTGTTTTTT
abundance: many
d_gene: -
j_gene: TRBJ2-2
v_gene: TRBV7-8

CDR3aa: CASSLKGQITDTQYF
CDR3nt: TGTGCCAGCAGCTTAAAAGGGCAGATCACAGATACGCAGTATTTT
abundance: many
d_gene: -
j_gene: TRBJ2-3
v_gene: TRBV13

CDR3aa: CSARDGGELFF
CDR3nt: TGCAGTGCTAGAGATGGGGGGGAGCTGTTTTTT
abundance: few
d_gene: -
j_gene: TRBJ2-2
v_gene: TRBV20-1

CDR3aa: CASSLTGTGLGINSPLHF
CDR3nt: TGTGCCAGCAGCTTAACGGGGACAGGGCTTGGGATAAATTCACCCCTCCACTTT
abundance: few
d_gene: TRBD1
j_gene: TRBJ1-6
v_gene: TRBV7-3

CDR3aa: CASSLRLAGGTGELFF
CDR3nt: TGTGCCAGCAGCTTACGGTTAGCGGGAGGCACCGGGGAGCTGTTTTTT
abundance: many
d_gene: TRBD2
j_gene: TRBJ2-2
v_gene: TRBV7-3

CDR3aa: CASSTSETEQFF
CDR3nt: TGTGCCAGTTCGACTAGCGAGACCGAGCAGTTCTTC
abundance: many
d_gene: TRBD2
j_gene: TRBJ2-1
v_gene: TRBV9

CDR3aa: CASSEPGTRPYGYTF
CDR3nt: TGTGCCAGCAGTGAGCCCGGGACAAGGCCTTATGGCTACACCTTC
abundance: -
d_gene: -
j_gene: TRBJ1-2
v_gene: TRBV2